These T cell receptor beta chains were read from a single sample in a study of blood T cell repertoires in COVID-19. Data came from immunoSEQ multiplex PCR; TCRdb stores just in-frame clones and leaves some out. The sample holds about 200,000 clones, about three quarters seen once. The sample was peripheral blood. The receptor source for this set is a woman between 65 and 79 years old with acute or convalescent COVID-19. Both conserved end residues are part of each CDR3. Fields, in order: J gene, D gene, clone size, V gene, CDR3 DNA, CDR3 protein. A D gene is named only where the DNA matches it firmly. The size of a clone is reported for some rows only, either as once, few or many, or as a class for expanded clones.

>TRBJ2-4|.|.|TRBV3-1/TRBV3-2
TGTGCCAGCAGCCAAGAAGGAGTTGCGGCAGTTCATAGTTCCAAAAACATTCAGTACTTC
CASSQEGVAAVHSSKNIQYF
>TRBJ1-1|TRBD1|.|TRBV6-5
TGTGCCAGCACCCGGACAGGGGGGAACACTGAAGCTTTCTTT
CASTRTGGNTEAFF
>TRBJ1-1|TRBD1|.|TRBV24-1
TGTGCCACCAGTGATTCAGGGGGAATGAACACTGAAGCTTTCTTT
CATSDSGGMNTEAFF
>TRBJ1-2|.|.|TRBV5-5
TGTGCCAGCAGCCAATGGAATGAGGATGGCTACACCTTC
CASSQWNEDGYTF
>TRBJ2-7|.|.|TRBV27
TGTGCCAGCAGTTTTAGCCGGGGCTACGAGCAGTACTTC
CASSFSRGYEQYF
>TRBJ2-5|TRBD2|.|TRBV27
TGTGCCACCTCGAAGAGGGAAGCGGGAGCAGAGACCCAGTACTTC
CATSKREAGAETQYF
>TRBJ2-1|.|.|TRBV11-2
TGTGCCAGCGGAAGTACAGGAAATTCGCAGACGGGGCAGTTCTTC
CASGSTGNSQTGQFF
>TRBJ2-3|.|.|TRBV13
TGTGCCAGCAGCTTACAGGGGTTGGCCACAGATACGCAGTATTTT
CASSLQGLATDTQYF
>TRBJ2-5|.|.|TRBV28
TGTGCCAGCAGTCGGGCAGGGCGAGAGACCCAGTACTTC
CASSRAGRETQYF
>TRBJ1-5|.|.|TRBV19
TGTGCCAGTACCCCTTTTGGGGGGGAGGGTCAGCCCCAGCATTTT
CASTPFGGEGQPQHF
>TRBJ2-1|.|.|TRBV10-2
TGCGCCAGCGGGGCGGCCTACAATGAGCAGTTCTTC
CASGAAYNEQFF
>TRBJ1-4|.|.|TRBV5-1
TGCGCCAGCAGCACGCGTTCGGTTTATGAAAAACTGTTTTTT
CASSTRSVYEKLFF
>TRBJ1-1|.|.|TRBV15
TGTGCCACCAGCTACCCCAGGGGGAACACTGAAGCTTTCTTT
CATSYPRGNTEAFF
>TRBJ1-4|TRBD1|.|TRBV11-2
TGTGCCAGCAGCTTAGATTGGGGGACAGGAGCGCTCACTAATGAAAAACTGTTTTTT
CASSLDWGTGALTNEKLFF
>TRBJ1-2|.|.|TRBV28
TGTGCCAGCACCATCCTCACAGACTATGGCTACACCTTC
CASTILTDYGYTF
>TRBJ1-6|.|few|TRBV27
TGTGCCAGCAGGCTCCAGGGTTCACCCCTCCACTTT
CASRLQGSPLHF
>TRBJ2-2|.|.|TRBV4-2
TGTGCCAGCAGCCAAGGAGTCGCGAACACCGGGGAGCTGTTTTTT
CASSQGVANTGELFF